This TCR beta chain was sequenced during a study of blood T cell repertoires in COVID-19. Profiled with immunoSEQ multiplex PCR; TCRdb holds only in-frame clones, not every one. The sample shows roughly 140,000 clones, approximately 84% of them seen only once. The CDR3 spans 16 residues. With V trimmed by 4 bases and J by 5 bases, 8 bases remained unmatched. From germline, CDR1 is MNHNS and CDR2 SASEGT. Sequenced: PBMCs or T cells enriched from blood (not recorded which). This TCR derives from a man aged 50-60 years in a cohort exposed to, infected with or recovered from COVID-19 (not recorded which). J is TRBJ1-5 and V is TRBV6-1, with 10 bases fitting TRBD1. The chain's CDR3 is CASSVRRQGADQPQHF. CDR3 coding DNA: TGTGCCAGCAGTGTAAGGAGACAGGGGGCCGATCAGCCCCAGCATTTT.